The clone carrying this T cell receptor beta chain was observed many times. Its antigen is not known. This specimen belongs to a study of metastatic and nonmetastatic thyroid tumors. Whole-study context: Across blood and tumor or nodule tissue, repertoires from malignant and benign thyroid patients were compared with one another.

There were no patients who had received any treatment before thyroid surgery. Study observations and caveats: Reportedly, malignant thyroid tumors had significantly higher TCR beta diversity than benign nodules, in blood and tumor.

Germline V gene lookup returns CDR1 SGHAT and CDR2 FQDESV (reference sequence). The CDR3 runs to 16 residues. Trimming removed 7 bases from V and 1 base from J; junction bases left unmatched: 8. Authors' processing steps: Clinicopathological groups of papillary thyroid cancer showed CDR3 differences that were used to build a distant-metastasis classifier. TCRdb reprocessed the PCR reads via MiXCR. The V and J calls, along with clone size, are taken from TCRdb and not from the paper's own processing. The sample consists of roughly 83,000 clones, about 16% of them appearing once. The J gene is TRBJ2-2, the V gene TRBV11-1, with 8 nucleotides matching TRBD1. The sequencing sample was made of blood. The receptor comes from a female donor with papillary thyroid cancer or a benign thyroid nodule (not recorded which). Some clones in this sample may be carry-over from other donors' samples. CDR3 sequence (DNA): TGTGCCAGCATTCCGAGGGGGACAGGGAACACCGGGGAGCTGTTTTTT. The encoded protein is CASIPRGTGNTGELFF.